The text below deals with one T cell receptor (beta chain). Its antigen is currently unknown. From the multiplex PCR reads, TCRdb called clonotypes with MiXCR, one entry per CDR3 protein. The repertoire consists of over 150,000 distinct CDR3 sequences, with 30% to 35% occurring once and the leading ten covering around 4.5%. The CDR3 length is 18 residues. The ends lost 1 base at V and 2 bases at J; junction bases unmatched: 5. The germline CDR1 and CDR2 sequences are PRHDT and FYEKMQ (reference sequence). The lymph nodes were axillary draining lymph nodes from breast cancer patients. This sample was included in a study of breast tumors, draining lymph nodes, adjacent tissues. Study-wide results and caveats: Data only fit, rather than demonstrated, lymph node origin of most tumor T cells. Compared with lymph nodes, tumors were less diverse; compared with nontumor tissue, more.

The chain carries TRBV13 and TRBJ2-1; 13 nucleotides line up with TRBD2. The clonotype comes from a female donor with breast cancer. Some clones in this sample may be carry-over from other donors' samples. The sample was axillary lymph node tissue. CDR3 coding DNA: TGTGCCAGCAGCTTAGCACTAGCGGGGGGGCCCGCCTACAATGAGCAGTTCTTC. This translates into CASSLALAGGPAYNEQFF. The variable domain in full, completed from reference TRBV13 and TRBJ2-1, reads AAGVIQSPRHLIKEKRETATLKCYPIPRHDTVYWYQQGPGQDPQFLISFYEKMQSDKGSIPDRFSAQQFSDYHSELNMSSLELGDSALYFCASSLALAGGPAYNEQFFGPGTRLTVL.